The 32 T cell receptor beta chains below were found in one sample sequenced in a study of cytomegalovirus exposure and HLA in healthy donors. The PCR used 60 Vbeta and 13 Jbeta primers. The table came from immunoSEQ multiplex PCR; TCRdb's copy has only in-frame clones and leaves some out. The table records about 130,000 clones, around two thirds of them present only once. The sequencing input was PBMCs. These receptors all stem from a woman in her forties in good health and CMV-seronegative.

About this clone: In the same sample, other DNA sequences code for this CDR3. The chain employs TRBV15 and TRBJ2-7, with D perhaps matching TRBD1 (6 bases). V gave up 3 bases and J gave up 3 bases, with 18 bases separating them. This CDR3 contains 16 residues. Germline V gene sequence: CDR1 LNHNV, CDR2 YYDKDF (reference sequence). The CDR3 reads CATSRGPTGKGYEQYF. The CDR3 bases are TGTGCCACCAGCAGGGGGCCGACAGGAAAGGGCTACGAGCAGTACTTC.

This chain connects TRBV7-9 to TRBJ2-7; 11 nucleotides align to TRBD1. The CDR3 is 16 amino acids. With V trimmed by 4 bases and J by 2 bases, 7 bases remained unmatched. Per the germline V gene, CDR1 is SEHNR and CDR2 is FQNEAQ (reference sequence). The CDR3 bases are TGTGCCAGCAGCTCAACTCCGGGACAGGGGGCCTACGAGCAGTACTTC. Its protein product is CASSSTPGQGAYEQYF.

This clone was counted between two and nine times. The V and J genes are TRBV2 and TRBJ1-5; tentatively, D is TRBD1 (6 bases). Germline CDR1 SNHLY, CDR2 FYNNEI. Trimming cost V 2 bases and J 6 bases, with 14 bases left between them. The CDR3 spans 15 residues. This CDR3 is CASSEISGVGQPQHF. The DNA for the CDR3 is TGTGCCAGCAGTGAAATTTCAGGGGTTGGTCAGCCCCAGCATTTT.

J is TRBJ2-3 and V is TRBV5-1; the match to TRBD1 covers 8 bases. The CDR3 spans 15 residues. Germline CDR1 SGHRS, CDR2 YFSETQ. V shed 4 bases and J 6 bases; nucleotides not matched to a gene: 10. The CDR3 region has the DNA TGCGCCAGCAGCACCGGACAGGGTGGGACTGATACGCAGTATTTT. It yields the protein CASSTGQGGTDTQYF.

The chain joins TRBV6-5 to TRBJ1-6, with 9 bases matching TRBD1. J was trimmed by 10 bases and V by 6 bases; bases with no gene match: 10. The CDR3 consists of 15 residues. Germline V gene data show CDR1 as MNHEY and CDR2 as SVGAGI. The CDR3 nucleotides read TGTGCCAGCAGCCCCGGAGTTGGACAGGGGTCACCCCTCCACTTT. It yields the protein CASSPGVGQGSPLHF.

The chain has TRBV30 and TRBJ1-5; 10 nucleotides align to TRBD1. The CDR3 covers 15 residues. Losses at the gene ends were 5 bases for V and 0 bases for J; bases not matched to a gene: 4. Germline CDR1 and CDR2: GTSNPN and SVGIG (reference sequence). The CDR3 DNA reads TGTGCCTGGGACAGGGGGCTTTATAGCAATCAGCCCCAGCATTTT. It encodes CAWDRGLYSNQPQHF.

This clone was detected only a few times. J is TRBJ1-2 and V is TRBV19, with 7 bases aligning to TRBD1. The germline CDR1 and CDR2 sequences are LNHDA and SQIVND (reference sequence). With V trimmed by 3 bases and J by 8 bases, 9 bases remained unmatched. This CDR3 is built from 14 residues. In DNA form, the CDR3 reads TGTGCCAGTAGTATGGTCGGGACAGTGGGAGGCTACACCTTC. Translation gives CASSMVGTVGGYTF. The entire variable domain, with the rest obtained from reference TRBV19 and TRBJ1-2, is as follows: DGGITQSPKYLFRKEGQNVTLSCEQNLNHDAMYWYRQDPGQGLRLIYYSQIVNDFQKGDIAEGYSVSREKKESFPLTVTSAQKNPTAFYLCASSMVGTVGGYTFGSGTRLTVV.

The rearrangement joins TRBV12-5 to TRBJ2-2, with 7 positions matching TRBD1. V trimming: 4 bases; J trimming: 3 bases; junction bases outside the gene matches: 14. The CDR3 runs 18 residues. Per germline, CDR1 LGHNT and CDR2 FRNRAP. CDR3 loop: CASGSWYEGQRDTGELFF. The DNA of the CDR3 is TGTGCTAGTGGTTCGTGGTACGAGGGACAGAGAGACACCGGGGAGCTGTTTTTT.

V is TRBV2 and J is TRBJ1-2, with 11 bases aligning to TRBD1. Trimming at V came to 7 bases and at J to 3 bases, leaving 22 bases not matched to a gene. The CDR3 totals 20 residues. Germline V CDR1 and CDR2: SNHLY, FYNNEI. The CDR3 is CASTLRRDRGKSGSHYGYTF. CDR3 sequence (DNA): TGTGCCAGCACCCTTCGGAGGGACAGGGGGAAAAGTGGAAGTCACTATGGCTACACCTTC.

This chain joins TRBV6-4 and TRBJ1-1; D uncertain. Deletions cut 2 bases from V and 3 bases from J, with 10 bases between. Germline CDR1 and CDR2: MRHNA and SNTAGT. This CDR3 is 14 amino acids long. DNA of the CDR3: TGTGCCAGCAGTGACACCCCGGAGGACACTGAAGCTTTCTTT. Translating it yields CASSDTPEDTEAFF.

The chain employs TRBV7-2 and TRBJ2-1, with a weak D call TRBD2 (6 bases). Germline V gene data show CDR1 as SGHTA and CDR2 as FQGNSA. The V end was cut by 4 bases, the J end by 5 bases, with 9 bases between. The CDR3 spans 13 residues. The CDR3 DNA is TGTGCCAGCAGCTCGACTAGTAACAATGAGCAGTTCTTC. Protein sequence: CASSSTSNNEQFF.

In this sample, this clone turned up a few times. V gene TRBV14 combines with J gene TRBJ1-1, with D uncertain. Germline V gene lookup returns CDR1 SGHDN and CDR2 FVKESK. V was pared by 4 bases and J by 1 base, with 7 bases between. This CDR3 has 13 amino acids. The DNA for the CDR3 is TGTGCCAGCAGCCTCCTCCGGAACACTGAAGCTTTCTTT. It codes for CASSLLRNTEAFF.

This clone appeared a few times. This chain uses TRBV7-2 with TRBJ1-2, with unresolved D. Trimming stripped 5 bases from V and 5 bases from J, with 12 bases between. CDR1 is SGHTA, CDR2 FQGNSA, per germline. CDR3 length: 13 residues. The CDR3, as DNA: TGTGCCAGCAGCCTTGTTGGGAGGTATGGCTACACCTTC. Amino acids: CASSLVGRYGYTF.

A few counts support this clone. The chain is built from TRBV5-6 and TRBJ1-2; D not resolved. CDR1 and CDR2 (germline): SGHDT, YYEEEE. V was cut by 0 bases and J by 1 base, with 16 bases left in between. The CDR3 length is 17 residues. This CDR3 is CASSLEVHPNINYGYTF. The CDR3 DNA is TGTGCCAGCAGCTTGGAAGTTCACCCCAACATTAACTATGGCTACACCTTC.

The genes are TRBV6-5 and TRBJ2-4, with D maybe TRBD1 (6 bases). This CDR3 comprises 15 residues. Per the germline V gene, CDR1 is MNHEY and CDR2 is SVGAGI. The CDR3 region has the DNA TGTGCTCGCATGGGGAGCAGGGGAACCAAAAACATTCAGTACTTC. Its translation: CARMGSRGTKNIQYF.

The chain employs TRBV4-2 and TRBJ2-7; the D gene is possibly TRBD1 (7 bases). The CDR3 is 15 residues long. Trimming removed 0 bases from V and 3 bases from J, with 12 bases in between. From germline, CDR1 is LGHNA and CDR2 YNFKEQ. The CDR3 reads CASSQEGGTVYEQYF. In DNA, the CDR3 is TGTGCCAGCAGCCAAGAAGGGGGGACAGTCTACGAGCAGTACTTC.

V is TRBV5-4 and J is TRBJ1-1; D unclear. CDR3 size: 13 residues. V was trimmed by 5 bases and J by 4 bases, leaving 12 bases between them. Looked up from germline, CDR1 is SGHNT and CDR2 is YYREEE (reference sequence). The CDR3 sequence: CASRRREVTEAFF. The DNA for the CDR3 is TGTGCCAGCAGGAGGAGGGAGGTCACTGAAGCTTTCTTT.

The CDR3 nucleotides are TGCAGCGTCCCGGACAGTTTGAACACTGAAGCTTTCTTT. It specifies CSVPDSLNTEAFF. The chain employs TRBV29-1 and TRBJ1-1; D possibly corresponds to TRBD1 (6 bases). The CDR3 is 13 residues long. Per germline, CDR1 SQVTM and CDR2 ANQGSEA. Trimming shortened V by 6 bases and J by 0 bases, and 11 bases separated the two germline ends. Full variable domain (outside the CDR3, taken from reference TRBV29-1 and TRBJ1-1): SAVISQKPSRDICQRGTSLTIQCQVDSQVTMMFWYRQQPGQSLTLIATANQGSEATYESGFVIDKFPISRPNLTFSTLTVSNMSPEDSSIYLCSVPDSLNTEAFFGQGTRLTVV.

The chain uses TRBV5-1 and TRBJ2-7; D perhaps matches TRBD2 (5 bases). The V gene lost 0 bases and the J gene lost 3 bases, with 7 bases spanning the gap. The CDR3 has 13 amino acids. CDR1 is SGHRS and CDR2 is YFSETQ in the germline V gene. The CDR3 reads CASSLAGNYEQYF. The DNA of the CDR3 is TGCGCCAGCAGCTTGGCCGGGAACTACGAGCAGTACTTC.

The rearrangement links TRBV7-9 to TRBJ2-5, with 7 positions matching TRBD1. Trimming cost V 3 bases and J 1 base; bases outside gene matches: 2. Germline assignment: CDR1 SEHNR and CDR2 FQNEAQ (reference sequence). CDR3 length equals 14 residues. CDR3: CASSFSGGQETQYF. The CDR3 nucleotides are TGTGCCAGCAGCTTCTCAGGGGGCCAAGAGACCCAGTACTTC.

The chain combines TRBV11-2 with TRBJ2-7; 11 positions agree with TRBD2. The CDR3 has 15 amino acids. Germline values: CDR1 SGHAT, CDR2 FQNNGV. V shed 4 bases, J shed 2 bases, and the junction held 4 bases outside the gene matches. The CDR3 nucleotides are TGTGCCAGCAGCTCCGTTAGCGGGGGGGCCTACGAGCAGTACTTC. It specifies CASSSVSGGAYEQYF.

This clone has just a few counts. The V gene is TRBV27, the J gene TRBJ2-2, with D possibly being TRBD2 (5 bases). CDR1 is MNHEY and CDR2 is SMNVEV in the germline V gene (reference sequence). Trimming removed 6 bases from V and 0 bases from J, with 8 bases in between. The CDR3 is 14 residues long. The CDR3 protein is CASREVSNTGELFF. The CDR3 region has the DNA TGTGCCAGCAGGGAGGTTTCGAACACCGGGGAGCTGTTTTTT.

This chain joins TRBV6-5 and TRBJ2-7, with a possible D match to TRBD1 (6 bases). The CDR3 runs 13 residues. V was clipped by 7 bases and J by 2 bases, with 12 bases between them. CDR1 is MNHEY and CDR2 is SVGAGI in the germline V gene. CDR3: CASTSGTTYEQYF. In DNA, the CDR3 is TGTGCCAGCACCTCCGGGACAACCTACGAGCAGTACTTC.

This clone was recorded a few times. V is TRBV2 and J is TRBJ1-6; TRBD1 matches at 9 bases. Germline assignment: CDR1 SNHLY and CDR2 FYNNEI. The J segment lost 7 bases and the V segment lost 8 bases, leaving 6 bases of the junction unmatched. This CDR3 is built from 14 residues. This CDR3 reads CASGQGQGNSPLHF. In nucleotides, the CDR3 is TGTGCCAGCGGGCAGGGACAGGGCAATTCACCCCTCCACTTT.

The chain links TRBV13 to TRBJ2-3, with 9 bases matching TRBD2. V lost 5 bases and J lost 3; bases outside the gene matches: 9. Germline-derived CDR1 and CDR2 are PRHDT and FYEKMQ (reference sequence). This CDR3 contains 16 residues. The CDR3 sequence: CASSDRRAGGTDTQYF. The CDR3 DNA is TGTGCCAGCAGCGACCGAAGGGCGGGGGGGACAGATACGCAGTATTTT.

Only one count was recorded for this clone. The genes are TRBV7-2 and TRBJ2-5, with 10 bases that match TRBD2. Germline assignment: CDR1 SGHTA and CDR2 FQGNSA. This CDR3 contains 16 residues. After removal of 5 bases from V and 4 bases from J, the junction contained 10 bases not matched to a gene. The CDR3 bases are TGTGCCAGCAGCCTGGTGGGTAGCGGGGGGAGAGAGACCCAGTACTTC. As protein: CASSLVGSGGRETQYF.

The chain has TRBV5-6 and TRBJ1-6; TRBD1 aligns across 7 bases. The CDR3 loop spans 15 amino acids. Germline V CDR1 and CDR2: SGHDT, YYEEEE. The V segment lost 4 bases and the J segment 5 bases; nucleotides outside the gene matches: 6. Here the CDR3 DNA reads TGTGCCAGCAGCCCCCGGGGGACAGATAATTCACCCCTCCACTTT. Protein sequence: CASSPRGTDNSPLHF.

The V and J genes are TRBV30 and TRBJ1-6; D is unresolved. The CDR3 runs 12 residues. Germline assignment: CDR1 GTSNPN and CDR2 SVGIG (reference sequence). In DNA form, the CDR3 reads TGTGCGCACAGCTCCTATAATTCACCCCTCCACTTT. Translation gives CAHSSYNSPLHF.

The V call is TRBV4-1, the J call TRBJ1-2, with TRBD1 as a possible D gene (5 bases). Germline V CDR1 and CDR2: MGHRA, YSYEKL. The ends were cut back, 3 bases at V and 3 bases at J, with 11 bases in the middle. The CDR3 sequence is 14 residues long. This chain's CDR3 is CASSQRAGDYGYTF. In nucleotides, the CDR3 is TGCGCCAGCAGCCAGAGGGCGGGGGACTATGGCTACACCTTC.

V and J are TRBV7-2 and TRBJ2-5; 7 bases are a match to TRBD1. The germline V gene has CDR1 SGHTA and CDR2 FQGNSA. This CDR3 region has 17 residues. Trimming cost V 0 bases and J 3 bases; bases outside gene matches: 10. The CDR3 DNA sequence: TGTGCCAGCAGCTTAGCCCTCAAGACAGGGACGGAAGAGACCCAGTACTTC. Amino acid sequence: CASSLALKTGTEETQYF.

This clone was detected a few times. The chain couples TRBV27 to TRBJ1-1, with a weak D call TRBD1 (6 bases). Germline V gene sequence: CDR1 MNHEY, CDR2 SMNVEV (reference sequence). The CDR3 runs to 15 residues. Trimming stripped 5 bases from V and 1 base from J, with 14 bases between. The CDR3 loop is CASSHTPTGNTEAFF. The CDR3 region has the DNA TGTGCCAGCAGTCATACACCGACAGGGAACACTGAAGCTTTCTTT.

The chain has TRBV18 and TRBJ2-7; TRBD2 might be the D (5 bases). Germline CDR1 is KGHSH and CDR2 is LQKENI. Trimming left V 2 bases short and J 6 bases short, with 11 bases between. This CDR3 has 13 residues. This CDR3 reads CASSPWAGIEQYF. CDR3 coding DNA: TGTGCCAGCTCACCATGGGCCGGGATCGAGCAGTACTTC.